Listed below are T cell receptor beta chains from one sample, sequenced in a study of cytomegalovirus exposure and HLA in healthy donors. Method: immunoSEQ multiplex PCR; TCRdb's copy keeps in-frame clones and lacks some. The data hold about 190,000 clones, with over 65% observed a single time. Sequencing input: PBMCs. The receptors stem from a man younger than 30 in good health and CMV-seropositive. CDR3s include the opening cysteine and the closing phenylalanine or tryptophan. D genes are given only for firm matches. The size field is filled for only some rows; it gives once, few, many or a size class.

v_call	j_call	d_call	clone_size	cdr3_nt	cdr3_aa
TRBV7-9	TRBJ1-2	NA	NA	TGTGCCAGCAGCTTAGCGCTGGGGGCGAATGGCTACACCTTC	CASSLALGANGYTF
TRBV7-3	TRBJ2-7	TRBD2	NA	TGTGCCAGCAGCTTGGGCCCTGGCGGGAGTCTATACGAGCAGTACTTC	CASSLGPGGSLYEQYF
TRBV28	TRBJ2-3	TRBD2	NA	TGTGCCAGCCCACCGGGGGGAGCGGGCCCCGATACGCAGTATTTT	CASPPGGAGPDTQYF
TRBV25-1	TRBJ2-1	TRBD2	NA	TGTGCCAGCAAGCGGGGGATCCATGAGCAGTTCTTC	CASKRGIHEQFF
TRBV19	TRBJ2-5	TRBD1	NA	TGTGCCAGTAGAGAACAGGGGGCCCGGGAGACCCAGTACTTC	CASREQGARETQYF
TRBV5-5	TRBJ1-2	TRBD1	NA	TGTGCCAGCAGCCCGGGACAGGGTTACTATGGCTACACCTTC	CASSPGQGYYGYTF
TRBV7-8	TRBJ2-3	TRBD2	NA	TGTGCCAGCAGCTTAGCTATGAGGGACGGGGGGAGGCCGCAGTATTTT	CASSLAMRDGGRPQYF
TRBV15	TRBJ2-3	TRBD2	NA	TGTGCCACCAGCCGCAGTCGGGGGGGATGGACTCAAGGGTTGGCAGATACGCAGTATTTT	CATSRSRGGWTQGLADTQYF
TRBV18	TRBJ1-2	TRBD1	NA	TGTGCCAGCTCACCACCTGGGACAGGAGCGTTCACGCAGGAATATGGCTACACCTTC	CASSPPGTGAFTQEYGYTF
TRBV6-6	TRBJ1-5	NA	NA	TGTGCCAGCACCTCGGGGGGCCTCGATCAGCCCCAGCATTTT	CASTSGGLDQPQHF
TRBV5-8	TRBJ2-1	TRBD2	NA	TGTGCCAGCAGCGTAGGGACTAGCGGTCCCTACAATGAGCAGTTCTTC	CASSVGTSGPYNEQFF
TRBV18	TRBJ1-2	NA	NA	TGTGCCAGCTCACCAGAGGTCCAGCGGGGGCTAGGCTACACCTTC	CASSPEVQRGLGYTF
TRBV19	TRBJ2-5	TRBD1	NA	TGTGCCAGTAGTACGGGACAGGGAGGGGAGACCCAGTACTTC	CASSTGQGGETQYF
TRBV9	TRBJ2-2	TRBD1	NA	TGTGCCAGCAGCGAGACAGGGGACAGCACCGGGGAGCTGTTTTTT	CASSETGDSTGELFF
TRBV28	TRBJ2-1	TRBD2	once	TGTGCCAGCAGTCCGGGACTAGCAAATGAGCAGTTCTTC	CASSPGLANEQFF
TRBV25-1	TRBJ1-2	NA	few	TGTGCCAGCAGTGCGACAGCCCTTGCAACCTATGGCTACACCTTC	CASSATALATYGYTF
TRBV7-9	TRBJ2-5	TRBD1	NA	TGTGCCAGCAGCGACAGGGGGGAAGAGACCCAGTACTTC	CASSDRGEETQYF
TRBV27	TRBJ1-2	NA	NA	TGTGCCAGCAGTCCCACGGTGAAGGGGTATGGCTACACCTTC	CASSPTVKGYGYTF
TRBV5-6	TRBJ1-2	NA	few	TGTGCCAGCAGCCCCGGAGACCTCAGGGCCTATGGCTACACCTTC	CASSPGDLRAYGYTF
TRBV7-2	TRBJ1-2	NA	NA	TGTGCCAGCAGCTTAGCCCACAGGAACTATGGCTACACCTTC	CASSLAHRNYGYTF
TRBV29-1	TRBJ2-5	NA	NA	TGCAGCGTTGAATCCGGAGAAGAGACCCAGTACTTC	CSVESGEETQYF
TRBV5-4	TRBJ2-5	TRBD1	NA	TGTGCCCTAAAGCAGGACAGGGGGGTAGCGGCCCAGTACTTC	CALKQDRGVAAQYF
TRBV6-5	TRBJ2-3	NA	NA	TGTGCCAGCAGTTACACCGGACAGATCACAGATACGCAGTATTTT	CASSYTGQITDTQYF
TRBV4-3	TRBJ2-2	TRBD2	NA	TGCGCCAGCAGCCACCTACTAGCGGGAGCAAACGGGGAGCTGTTTTTT	CASSHLLAGANGELFF
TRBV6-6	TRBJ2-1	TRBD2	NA	TGTGCCAGCAGCTCAGGGACTAGGAGGTCCTACAATGAGCAGTTCTTC	CASSSGTRRSYNEQFF
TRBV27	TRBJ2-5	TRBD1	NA	TGTGCCAGCAGGGGACAGGCGGAGGAGACCCAGTACTTC	CASRGQAEETQYF
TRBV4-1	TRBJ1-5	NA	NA	TGCGCCAGCAGCCAAGGAGGGGGAGCCCAAAATCAGCCCCAGCATTTT	CASSQGGGAQNQPQHF
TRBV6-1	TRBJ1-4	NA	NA	TGTGCCAGCAGTGAAGTGGGGCGCGGAGAGGAAAAACTGTTTTTT	CASSEVGRGEEKLFF
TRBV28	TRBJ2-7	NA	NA	TGTGCCAGCAGTCCCTCCCCCTACGAGCAGTACTTC	CASSPSPYEQYF
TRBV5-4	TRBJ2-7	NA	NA	TGTGCCAGCAGCTTGGGGACAACTCTTAACGAGCAGTACTTC	CASSLGTTLNEQYF
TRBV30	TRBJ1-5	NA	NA	TGTGCCTGCCACTGGACAGACGAACAGGTAAATAGCAATCAGCCCCAGCATTTT	CACHWTDEQVNSNQPQHF
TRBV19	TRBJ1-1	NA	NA	TGTGCCAGTAGTAGTGGGGGGAAAGGGAGAATAACTGAAGCTTTCTTT	CASSSGGKGRITEAFF
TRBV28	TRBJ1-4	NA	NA	TGTGCCAGCAGCTTAGGACAGATCAATGAAAAACTGTTTTTT	CASSLGQINEKLFF
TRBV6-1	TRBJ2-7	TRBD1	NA	TGTGCCAGCAGCCCGAGGAGACAGGGGTCCTACGAGCAGTACTTC	CASSPRRQGSYEQYF
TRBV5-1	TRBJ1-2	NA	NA	TGCGCCAGCAGCTCCCGGGAGGACCCAATCTATGGCTACACCTTC	CASSSREDPIYGYTF
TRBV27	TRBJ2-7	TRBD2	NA	TGTGCCAGCAGTTGGTCTAGCGGGAGGACTACCTACGAGCAGTACTTC	CASSWSSGRTTYEQYF
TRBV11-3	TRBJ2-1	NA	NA	TGTGCCAGCAGCCCCAGAGGGAGCTCGAATGAGCAGTTCTTC	CASSPRGSSNEQFF
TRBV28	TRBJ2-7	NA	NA	TGTGCCAGCAGTTGGAGGGACGAGCAGTACTTC	CASSWRDEQYF
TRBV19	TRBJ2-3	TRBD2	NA	TGTGCCAGTAGTATACTAGCGGGAGGCTACACAGATACGCAGTATTTT	CASSILAGGYTDTQYF
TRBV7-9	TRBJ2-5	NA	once	TGTGCCAGCAGCCCCCGTCTGGGGGGTGGGGAGACCCAGTACTTC	CASSPRLGGGETQYF
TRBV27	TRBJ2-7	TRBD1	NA	TGTGCCAGCAGTTTTTCAGCAACGGGACAGGGCTACGAGCAGTACTTC	CASSFSATGQGYEQYF
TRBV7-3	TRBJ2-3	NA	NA	TGTGCCAGCAGCTTAATGGCCCCCACAGATACGCAGTATTTT	CASSLMAPTDTQYF
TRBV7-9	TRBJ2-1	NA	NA	TGTGCCAGCAGCTTAGGGGGCTATGAGCAGTTCTTC	CASSLGGYEQFF
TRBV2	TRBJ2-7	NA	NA	TGTGCCAACAGGCATTCGACAGCCTCCTACGAGCAGTACTTC	CANRHSTASYEQYF
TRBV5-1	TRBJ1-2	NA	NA	TGCGCCAGCAGCCAACAGGGTAACTATGGCTACACCTTC	CASSQQGNYGYTF
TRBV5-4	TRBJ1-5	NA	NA	TGTGCCAGCAGCTTGGCCGGTAGCAATCAGCCCCAGCATTTT	CASSLAGSNQPQHF
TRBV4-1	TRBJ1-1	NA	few	TGCGCCAGCAGCCCCATGGGTGCGGGGGCTAACACTGAAGCTTTCTTT	CASSPMGAGANTEAFF
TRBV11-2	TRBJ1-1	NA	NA	TGTGCCAGCAGCCGCACAGGGAACACTGAAGCTTTCTTT	CASSRTGNTEAFF
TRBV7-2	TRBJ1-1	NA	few	TGTGCCAGCAGCTTGAACGGACAGCTGAACACTGAAGCTTTCTTT	CASSLNGQLNTEAFF
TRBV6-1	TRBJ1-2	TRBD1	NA	TGTGCCAGCAGTGAGGGACAGTCCTATGGCTACACCTTC	CASSEGQSYGYTF
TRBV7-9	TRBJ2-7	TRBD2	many	TGTGCCAGCAGCTTAGAAGGGCGGGAGGCCGTCGACGAGCAGTACTTC	CASSLEGREAVDEQYF
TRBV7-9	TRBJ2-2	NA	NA	TGTGCCAGCAGCACCATGAGTACCGGGGAGCTGTTTTTT	CASSTMSTGELFF